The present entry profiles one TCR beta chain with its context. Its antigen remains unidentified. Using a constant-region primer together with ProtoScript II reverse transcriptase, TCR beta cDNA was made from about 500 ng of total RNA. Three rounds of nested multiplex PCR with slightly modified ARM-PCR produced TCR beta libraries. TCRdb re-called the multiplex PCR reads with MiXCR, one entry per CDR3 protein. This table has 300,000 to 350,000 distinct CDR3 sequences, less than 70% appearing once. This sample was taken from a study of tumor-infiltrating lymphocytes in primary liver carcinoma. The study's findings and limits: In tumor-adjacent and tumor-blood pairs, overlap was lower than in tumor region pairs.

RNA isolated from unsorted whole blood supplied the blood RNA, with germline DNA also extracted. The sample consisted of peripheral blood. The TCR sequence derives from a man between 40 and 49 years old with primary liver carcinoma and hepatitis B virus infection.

For the CDR3, the DNA is TGCGCCAGCAACGTTCAGGGTGGGCCCTACAATGAGCAGTTCTTC. It specifies CASNVQGGPYNEQFF. The V gene is TRBV5-1, the J gene TRBJ2-1, with a possible D match to TRBD1 (5 bases). CDR1 is SGHRS, CDR2 YFSETQ, per germline. The V and J ends lost 6 bases and 2 bases respectively, with 15 bases between them. The CDR3 has 15 amino acids.